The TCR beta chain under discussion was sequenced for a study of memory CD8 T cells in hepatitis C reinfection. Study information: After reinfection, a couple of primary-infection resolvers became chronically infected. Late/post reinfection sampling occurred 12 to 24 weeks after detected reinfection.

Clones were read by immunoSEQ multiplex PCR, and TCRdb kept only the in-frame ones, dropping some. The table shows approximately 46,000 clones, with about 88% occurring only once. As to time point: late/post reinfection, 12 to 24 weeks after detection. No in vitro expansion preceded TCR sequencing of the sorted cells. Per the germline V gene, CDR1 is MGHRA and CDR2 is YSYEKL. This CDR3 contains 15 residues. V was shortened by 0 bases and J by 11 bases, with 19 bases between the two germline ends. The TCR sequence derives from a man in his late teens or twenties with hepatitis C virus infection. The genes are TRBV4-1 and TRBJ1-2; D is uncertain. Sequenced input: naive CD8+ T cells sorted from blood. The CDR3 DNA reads TGCGCCAGCAGCCAAGATGGAGAGGGCTACGGAGGATACACCTTC. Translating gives CASSQDGEGYGGYTF.